This T cell receptor beta chain was observed in a study of cytomegalovirus exposure and HLA in healthy donors. V gave up 6 bases and J gave up 4 bases, with 13 bases separating them. Germline assignment: CDR1 SNHLY and CDR2 FYNNEI. This CDR3 comprises 14 residues. It was with 60 Vbeta and 13 Jbeta primers that the PCR ran. Libraries were prepared by immunoSEQ multiplex PCR; TCRdb keeps only in-frame clonotypes and omits some of them. This table has over 80,000 clones, 60% to 85% appearing once. The chain recombines TRBV2 with TRBJ2-1; the D gene is possibly TRBD1 (6 bases). The TCR comes from a man aged 55 to 70 in good health and CMV-seropositive. Source material: PBMCs. CDR3 nucleotide sequence: TGTGCCAGCAGGGGCCGGGACACTTACAATGAGCAGTTCTTC. This codes for CASRGRDTYNEQFF.